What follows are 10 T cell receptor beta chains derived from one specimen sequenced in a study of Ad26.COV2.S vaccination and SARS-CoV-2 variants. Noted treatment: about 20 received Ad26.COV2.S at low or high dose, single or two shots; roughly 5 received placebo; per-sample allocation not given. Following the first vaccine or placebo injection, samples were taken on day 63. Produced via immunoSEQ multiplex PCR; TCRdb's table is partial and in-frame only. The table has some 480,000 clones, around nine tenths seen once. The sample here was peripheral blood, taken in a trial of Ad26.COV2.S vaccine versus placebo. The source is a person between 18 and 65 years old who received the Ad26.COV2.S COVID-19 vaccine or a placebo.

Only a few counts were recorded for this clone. CDR3 sequence: CALGLGRGNQPQHF. In DNA form, the CDR3 reads TGTGCCCTCGGGCTTGGCCGGGGCAATCAGCCCCAGCATTTT. The chain uses TRBV5-4 and TRBJ1-5; D call uncertain. Germline CDR1 reads SGHNT; CDR2 reads YYREEE (reference sequence). The CDR3 runs 14 residues. With 10 bases removed from V and 2 bases from J, the gap between germline ends came to 16 bases.

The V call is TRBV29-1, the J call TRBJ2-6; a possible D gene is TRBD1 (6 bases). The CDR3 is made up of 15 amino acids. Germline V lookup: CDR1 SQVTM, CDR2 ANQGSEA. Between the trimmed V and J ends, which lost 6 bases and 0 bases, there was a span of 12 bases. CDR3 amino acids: CSVGVGGSGANVLTF. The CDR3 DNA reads TGCAGCGTGGGGGTAGGGGGCTCTGGGGCCAACGTCCTGACTTTC.

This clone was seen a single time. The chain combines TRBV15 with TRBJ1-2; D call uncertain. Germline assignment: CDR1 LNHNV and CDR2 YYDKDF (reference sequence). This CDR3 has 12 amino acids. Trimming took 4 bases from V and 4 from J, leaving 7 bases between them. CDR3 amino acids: CATSTRGYGYTF. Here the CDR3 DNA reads TGTGCCACCAGCACCCGGGGCTATGGCTACACCTTC.

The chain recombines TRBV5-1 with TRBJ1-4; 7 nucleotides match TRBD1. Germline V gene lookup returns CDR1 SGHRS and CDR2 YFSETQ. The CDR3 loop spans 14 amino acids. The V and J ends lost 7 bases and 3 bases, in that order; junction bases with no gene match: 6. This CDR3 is CASGLQGPNEKLFF. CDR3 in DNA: TGCGCCAGCGGTCTACAGGGGCCTAATGAAAAACTGTTTTTT.

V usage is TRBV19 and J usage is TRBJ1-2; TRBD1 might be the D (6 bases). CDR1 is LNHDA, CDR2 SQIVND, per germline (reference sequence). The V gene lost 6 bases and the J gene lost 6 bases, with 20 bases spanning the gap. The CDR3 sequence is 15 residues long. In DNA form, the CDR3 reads TGTGCCAGTAGCGAGAATAGCGGAGGGGGTAATGGCTACACCTTC. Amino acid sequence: CASSENSGGGNGYTF. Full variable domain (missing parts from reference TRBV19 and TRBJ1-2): DGGITQSPKYLFRKEGQNVTLSCEQNLNHDAMYWYRQDPGQGLRLIYYSQIVNDFQKGDIAEGYSVSREKKESFPLTVTSAQKNPTAFYLCASSENSGGGNGYTFGSGTRLTVV.

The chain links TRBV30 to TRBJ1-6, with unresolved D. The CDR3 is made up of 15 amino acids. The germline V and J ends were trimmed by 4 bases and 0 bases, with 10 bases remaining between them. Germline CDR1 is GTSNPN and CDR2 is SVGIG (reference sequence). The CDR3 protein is CAWTKSSSYNSPLHF. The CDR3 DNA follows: TGTGCCTGGACGAAGTCGAGCTCCTATAATTCACCCCTCCACTTT.

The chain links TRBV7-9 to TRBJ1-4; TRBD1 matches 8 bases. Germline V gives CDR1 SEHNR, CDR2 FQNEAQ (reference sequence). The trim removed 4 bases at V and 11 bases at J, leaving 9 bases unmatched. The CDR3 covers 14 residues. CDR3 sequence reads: CASSSRQGLDKLFF. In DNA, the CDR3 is TGTGCCAGCAGCTCCCGACAGGGGCTAGATAAACTGTTTTTT.

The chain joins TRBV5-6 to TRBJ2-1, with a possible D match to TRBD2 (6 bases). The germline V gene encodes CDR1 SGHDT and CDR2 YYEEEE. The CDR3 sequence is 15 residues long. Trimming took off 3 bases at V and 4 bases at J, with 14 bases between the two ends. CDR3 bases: TGTGCCAGCAGCTGGGTGCAGGGAGGTTACAATGAGCAGTTCTTC. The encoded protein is CASSWVQGGYNEQFF.

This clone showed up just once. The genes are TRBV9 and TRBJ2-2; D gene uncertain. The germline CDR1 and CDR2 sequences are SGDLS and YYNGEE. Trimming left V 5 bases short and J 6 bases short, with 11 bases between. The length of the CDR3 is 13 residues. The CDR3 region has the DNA TGTGCCAGCAGGCCCGCCCTGGCCGGGGAGCTGTTTTTT. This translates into CASRPALAGELFF.

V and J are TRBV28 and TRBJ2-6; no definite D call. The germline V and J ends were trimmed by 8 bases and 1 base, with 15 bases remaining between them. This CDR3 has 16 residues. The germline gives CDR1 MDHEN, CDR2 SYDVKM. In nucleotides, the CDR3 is TGTGCCAGCCGCCGATCTGAGTTTTCTGGGGCCAACGTCCTGACTTTC. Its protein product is CASRRSEFSGANVLTF.